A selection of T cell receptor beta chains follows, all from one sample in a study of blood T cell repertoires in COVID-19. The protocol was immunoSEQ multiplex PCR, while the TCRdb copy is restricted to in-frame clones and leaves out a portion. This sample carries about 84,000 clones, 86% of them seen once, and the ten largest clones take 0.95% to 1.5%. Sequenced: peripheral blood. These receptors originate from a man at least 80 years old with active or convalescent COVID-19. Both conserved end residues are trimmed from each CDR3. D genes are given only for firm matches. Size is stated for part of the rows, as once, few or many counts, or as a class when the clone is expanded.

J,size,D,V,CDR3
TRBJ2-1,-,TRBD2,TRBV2,ASQREGGNEQF
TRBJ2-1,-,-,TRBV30,AWRRSVYHSYNEQF
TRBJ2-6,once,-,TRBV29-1,SVDSRSGANVLT
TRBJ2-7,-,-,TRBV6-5,ASQSTGGAYEQY
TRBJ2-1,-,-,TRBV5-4,ASSLGASSHNEQF
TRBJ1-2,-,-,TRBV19,ASSATPGEGGYT
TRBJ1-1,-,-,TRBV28,ASSLESEAF
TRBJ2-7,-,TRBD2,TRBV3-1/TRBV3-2,ASKPRGVAGGEQY
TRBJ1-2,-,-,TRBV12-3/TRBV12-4,ASSIYRTAVSN
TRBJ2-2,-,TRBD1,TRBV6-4,ASRPGGSTGELF
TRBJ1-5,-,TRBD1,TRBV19,ASSTGTGGDQPQH
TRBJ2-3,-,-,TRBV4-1,ASSQGLATDTQY
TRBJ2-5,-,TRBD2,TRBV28,ASSRRTSGRVETQY
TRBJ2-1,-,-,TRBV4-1,ASSQEASVSSNEQF
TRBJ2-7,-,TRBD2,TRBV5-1,ASSSGTSGREQY
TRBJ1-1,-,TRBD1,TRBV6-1,ASSEASTGGDLYTEAF
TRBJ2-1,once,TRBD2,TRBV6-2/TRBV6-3,ASSYHTSGYNEQF
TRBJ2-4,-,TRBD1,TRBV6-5,ASSTTPHRGKY
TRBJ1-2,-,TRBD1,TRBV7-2,ASNPLGQGLGYT
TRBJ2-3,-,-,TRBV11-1,ASSSQPDTQY
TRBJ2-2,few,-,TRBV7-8,ATRAGARTGELF
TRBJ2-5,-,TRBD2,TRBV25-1,ASSFSGRDGETQY
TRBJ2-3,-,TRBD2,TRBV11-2,ASSLGTSVLTDTQY
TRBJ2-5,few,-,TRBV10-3,AISEGSGQETQY
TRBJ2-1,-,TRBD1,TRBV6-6,ASSPRQGAYNEQF
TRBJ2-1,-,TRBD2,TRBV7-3,ASSLSLAGVHEQF
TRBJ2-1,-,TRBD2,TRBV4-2,ASSQESGSYNEQF
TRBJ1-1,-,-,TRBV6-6,ASRYPSQGTEAF
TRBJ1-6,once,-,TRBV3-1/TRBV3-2,ASSQAPGWDSPLH
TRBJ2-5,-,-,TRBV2,ASSREETQY
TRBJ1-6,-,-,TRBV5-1,ASSNDSPSSYNSPLH
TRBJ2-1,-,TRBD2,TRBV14,ASSRNFGLAGGGDEQF
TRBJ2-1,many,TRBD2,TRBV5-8,ASSLERGEQF
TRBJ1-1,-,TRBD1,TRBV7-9,ASSDTGGAYEAF
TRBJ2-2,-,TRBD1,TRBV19,ASSPGQGVSGELF
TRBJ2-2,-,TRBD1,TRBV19,ASSIDHRGPTGELF
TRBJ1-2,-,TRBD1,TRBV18,ASSTGTGANYGYT
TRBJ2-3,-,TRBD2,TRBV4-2,ASSQDFSGRFPAGDTQY
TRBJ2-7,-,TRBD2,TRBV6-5,ASSYAGLAGLYEQY
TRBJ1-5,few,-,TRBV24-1,ATSDQGKNQPQH
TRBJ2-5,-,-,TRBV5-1,ASSGGLQETQY
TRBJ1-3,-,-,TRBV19,ASSIQGHSGNTIY
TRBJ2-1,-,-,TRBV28,ASSSAGLNDEQF
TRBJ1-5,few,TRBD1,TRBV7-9,ASSLGQGVNQPQH
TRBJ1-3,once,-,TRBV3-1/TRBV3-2,ASSGRDSGNTIY
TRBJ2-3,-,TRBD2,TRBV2,ASRRVGSGRLDTQY